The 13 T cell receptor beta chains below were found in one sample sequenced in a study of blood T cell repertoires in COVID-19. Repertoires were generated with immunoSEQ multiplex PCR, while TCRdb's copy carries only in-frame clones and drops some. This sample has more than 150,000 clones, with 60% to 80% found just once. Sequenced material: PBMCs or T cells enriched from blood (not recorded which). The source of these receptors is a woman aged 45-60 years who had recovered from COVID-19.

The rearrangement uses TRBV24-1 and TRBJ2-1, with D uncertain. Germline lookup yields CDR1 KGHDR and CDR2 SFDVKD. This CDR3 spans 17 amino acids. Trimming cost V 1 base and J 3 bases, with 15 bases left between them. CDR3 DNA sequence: TGTGCCACCAGTGATTTCGGGTCTAGTGGTGTCTACAATGAGCAGTTCTTC. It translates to CATSDFGSSGVYNEQFF.

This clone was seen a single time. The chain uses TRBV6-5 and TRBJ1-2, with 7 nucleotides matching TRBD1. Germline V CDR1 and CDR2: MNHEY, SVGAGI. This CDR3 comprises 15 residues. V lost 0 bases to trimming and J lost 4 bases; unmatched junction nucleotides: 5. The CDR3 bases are TGTGCCAGCAGTTACTCCCCCCGGGACAGCTATGGCTACACCTTC. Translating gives CASSYSPRDSYGYTF.

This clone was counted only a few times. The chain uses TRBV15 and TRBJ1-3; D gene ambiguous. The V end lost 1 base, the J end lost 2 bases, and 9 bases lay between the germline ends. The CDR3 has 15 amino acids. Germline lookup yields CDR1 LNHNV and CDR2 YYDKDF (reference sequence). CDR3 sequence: CATSRGTSTGNTIYF. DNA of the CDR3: TGTGCCACCAGCAGAGGGACTAGCACTGGAAACACCATATATTTT.

The CDR3 nucleotides are TGTGCCAGCTCACCACCCGGGCAGGTCGGGAAATCACCCCTCCACTTT. It is translated as CASSPPGQVGKSPLHF. The rearrangement links TRBV18 to TRBJ1-6; D gene ambiguous. The CDR3 sequence is 16 residues long. The germline V gene encodes CDR1 KGHSH and CDR2 LQKENI. Trimming pared 0 bases from V and 10 bases from J, leaving 16 bases between.

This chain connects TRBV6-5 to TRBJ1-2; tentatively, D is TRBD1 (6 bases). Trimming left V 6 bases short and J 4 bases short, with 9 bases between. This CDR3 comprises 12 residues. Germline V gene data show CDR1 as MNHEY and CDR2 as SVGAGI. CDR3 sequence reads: CASRDSLYGYTF. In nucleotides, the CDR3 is TGTGCCAGCAGGGACAGTCTCTATGGCTACACCTTC.

The CDR3 coding sequence is TGTGCCAGCAGCGAGACTAGCGGGAGGGTGATGTCAGATACGCAGTATTTT. Translation: CASSETSGRVMSDTQYF. V gene TRBV5-6 combines with J gene TRBJ2-3; TRBD2 matches 14 bases. The CDR3 has 17 amino acids. With 4 bases clipped from V and 4 bases from J, the junction kept 8 bases outside the gene matches. Germline V gene sequence: CDR1 SGHDT, CDR2 YYEEEE.

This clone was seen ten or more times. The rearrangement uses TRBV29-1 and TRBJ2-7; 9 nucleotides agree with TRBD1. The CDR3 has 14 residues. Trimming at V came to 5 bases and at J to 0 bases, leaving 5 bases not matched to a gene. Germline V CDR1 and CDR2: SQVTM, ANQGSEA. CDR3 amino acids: CSVTRDRASYEQYF. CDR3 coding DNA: TGCAGCGTTACACGGGACAGGGCCTCCTACGAGCAGTACTTC.

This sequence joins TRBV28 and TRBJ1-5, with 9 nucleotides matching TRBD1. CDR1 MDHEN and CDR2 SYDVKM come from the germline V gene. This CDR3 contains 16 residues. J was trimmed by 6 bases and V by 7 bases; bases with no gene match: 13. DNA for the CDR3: TGTGCCAGCACCACGAAAGGGACAGGGAGAGGTCAGCCCCAGCATTTT. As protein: CASTTKGTGRGQPQHF.

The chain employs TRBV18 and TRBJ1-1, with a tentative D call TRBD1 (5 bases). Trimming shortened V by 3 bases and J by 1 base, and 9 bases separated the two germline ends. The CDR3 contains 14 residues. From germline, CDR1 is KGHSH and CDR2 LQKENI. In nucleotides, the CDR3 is TGTGCCAGCTCACCGACAGATACGAACACTGAAGCTTTCTTT. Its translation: CASSPTDTNTEAFF.

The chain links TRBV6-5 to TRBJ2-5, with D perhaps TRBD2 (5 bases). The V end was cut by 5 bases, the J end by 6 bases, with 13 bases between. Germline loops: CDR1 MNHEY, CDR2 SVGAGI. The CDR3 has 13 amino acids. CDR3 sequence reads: CASSTMTGKTQYF. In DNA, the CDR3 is TGTGCCAGCAGTACTATGACGGGGAAGACCCAGTACTTC.

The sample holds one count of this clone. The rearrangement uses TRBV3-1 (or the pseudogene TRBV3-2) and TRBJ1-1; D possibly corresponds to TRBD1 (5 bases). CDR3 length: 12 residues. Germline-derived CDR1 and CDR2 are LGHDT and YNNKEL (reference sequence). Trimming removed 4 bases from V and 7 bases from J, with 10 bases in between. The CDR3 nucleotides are TGTGCCAGCAGCCTTGACAGAGGTGAAGCTTTCTTT. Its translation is CASSLDRGEAFF.

CDR3 protein: CASRRAGQKQFF. As DNA, the CDR3 is TGTGCCAGCAGGAGAGCGGGACAAAAGCAGTTCTTC. V is TRBV12-3 or TRBV12-4 and J is TRBJ2-1; TRBD2 is a possible D gene (7 bases). V was shortened by 6 bases and J by 11 bases, with 14 bases between the two germline ends. CDR3 length: 12 amino acids.

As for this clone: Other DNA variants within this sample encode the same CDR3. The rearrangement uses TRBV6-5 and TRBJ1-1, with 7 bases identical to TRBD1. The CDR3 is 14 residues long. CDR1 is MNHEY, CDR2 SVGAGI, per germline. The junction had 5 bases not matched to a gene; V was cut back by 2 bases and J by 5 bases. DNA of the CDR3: TGTGCCAGCAGTTACCTACAGGGGAATACTGAAGCTTTCTTT. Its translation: CASSYLQGNTEAFF.